This T cell receptor beta chain came from a study of PD-1 blockade in classical Hodgkin lymphoma. The study, taken as a whole, reports: The origin of the repertoire differences remains undefined, with disease activity or prior therapy as possible causes. As was reported, newly diagnosed patients showed lower baseline TCR diversity than healthy donors did.

The CDR3 totals 15 residues, both ends included. Germline loops: CDR1 MDHEN, CDR2 SYDVKM. In the case of this clone: Its antigen is not known. The DNA is omitted, as the CDR3 cannot be located on it reliably, and the CDR3 follows TCRdb's listing.

TCRdb keeps only in-frame clones here, not all; method: immunoSEQ multiplex PCR. The sample has about 22,000 clones, roughly 94% seen once. The sample's time point: newly diagnosed, previously untreated cHL patient sample. Comparison used PBMCs from newly diagnosed, untreated classical Hodgkin lymphoma. The material sequenced was peripheral blood mononuclear cells (PBMCs). The chain carries TRBV28 and TRBJ2-7; the tabulated D call, TRBD1, remains unverified against the DNA. The sequence derives from a human donor with classical Hodgkin lymphoma. CDR3 region: CASSSSTGHRYEQYF.